This T cell receptor (beta chain) was identified during a study of cytomegalovirus exposure and HLA in healthy donors. The PCR had 60 Vbeta and 13 Jbeta primers. Libraries were prepared by immunoSEQ multiplex PCR; TCRdb keeps only in-frame clonotypes and omits some of them. The repertoire holds about 190,000 clones, with approximately 86% as singletons. This clone was picked up a small number of times. This receptor was identified in a woman in her thirties in good health and CMV-seronegative. The sample comprised PBMCs.

This chain's CDR3 is CASSLGHSTFNEQFF. As DNA, the CDR3 is TGCGCCAGCAGCTTGGGGCACTCGACTTTTAATGAGCAGTTCTTC. The rearrangement uses TRBV5-1 and TRBJ2-1; no definite D call. The CDR3 consists of 15 residues. Trimming cost V 0 bases and J 7 bases, with 14 bases left between them. Germline CDR1 is SGHRS and CDR2 is YFSETQ.